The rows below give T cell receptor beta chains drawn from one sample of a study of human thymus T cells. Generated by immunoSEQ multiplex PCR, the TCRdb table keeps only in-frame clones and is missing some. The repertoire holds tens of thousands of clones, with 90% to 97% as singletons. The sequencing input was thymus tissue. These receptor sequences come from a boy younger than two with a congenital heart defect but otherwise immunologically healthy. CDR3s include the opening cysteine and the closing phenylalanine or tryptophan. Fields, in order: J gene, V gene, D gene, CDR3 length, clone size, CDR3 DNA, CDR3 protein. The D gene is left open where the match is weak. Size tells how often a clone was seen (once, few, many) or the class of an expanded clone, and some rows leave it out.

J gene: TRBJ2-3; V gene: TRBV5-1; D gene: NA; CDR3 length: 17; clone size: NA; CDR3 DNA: TGCGCCAGCAGCCCGCCTATCCGGGACTCACCCACAGATACGCAGTATTTT; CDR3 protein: CASSPPIRDSPTDTQYF
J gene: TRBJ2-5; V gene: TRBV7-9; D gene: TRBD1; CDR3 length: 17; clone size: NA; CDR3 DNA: TGTGCCAGCAGCTTAAGGTCGTGGGACAGGGCACAAGAGACCCAGTACTTC; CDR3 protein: CASSLRSWDRAQETQYF
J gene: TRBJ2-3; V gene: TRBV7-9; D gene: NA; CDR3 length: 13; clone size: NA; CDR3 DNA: TGTGCCCCCGGACAGACCGACACAGATACGCAGTATTTT; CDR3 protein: CAPGQTDTDTQYF
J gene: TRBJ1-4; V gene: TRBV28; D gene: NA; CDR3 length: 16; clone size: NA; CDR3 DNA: TGTGCCAGCAGTTTGGGACGGACTCGCATAATTGAAAAACTGTTTTTT; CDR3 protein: CASSLGRTRIIEKLFF
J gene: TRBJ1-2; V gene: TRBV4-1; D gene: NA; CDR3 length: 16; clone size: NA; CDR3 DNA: TGCGCCAGCAGCCAAGATCGGGGTTACAATAACTATGGCTACACCTTC; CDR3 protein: CASSQDRGYNNYGYTF
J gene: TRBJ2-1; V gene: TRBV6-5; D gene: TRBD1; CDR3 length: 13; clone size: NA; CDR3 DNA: TGTGCCAGCAGTTACAGGGGGCAAGATGAGCAGTTCTTC; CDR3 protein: CASSYRGQDEQFF
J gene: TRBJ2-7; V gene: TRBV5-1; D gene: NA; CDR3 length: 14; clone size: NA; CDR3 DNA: TGCGCCAGCAGCGTATCCATCCCAACGTACGAGCAGTACTTC; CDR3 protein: CASSVSIPTYEQYF
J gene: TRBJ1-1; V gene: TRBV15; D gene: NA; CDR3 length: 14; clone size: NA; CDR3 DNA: TGTGCCACCAGCAGAGCAAGGGATGGCACTGAAGCTTTCTTT; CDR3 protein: CATSRARDGTEAFF
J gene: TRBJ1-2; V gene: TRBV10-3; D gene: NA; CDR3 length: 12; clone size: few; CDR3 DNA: TGTGCCATCCGTGCGACAGCCTATGGCTACACCTTC; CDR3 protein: CAIRATAYGYTF
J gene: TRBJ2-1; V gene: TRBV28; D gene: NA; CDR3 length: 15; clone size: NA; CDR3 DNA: TGTGCCAGCAGTCCTTGGCTCGTAAATGGGAATGAGCAGTTCTTC; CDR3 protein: CASSPWLVNGNEQFF
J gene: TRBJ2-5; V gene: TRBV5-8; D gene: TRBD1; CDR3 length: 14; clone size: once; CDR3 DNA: TGTGCCAGCAGACTCTCAGGGGGTGGAGAGACCCAGTACTTC; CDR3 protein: CASRLSGGGETQYF
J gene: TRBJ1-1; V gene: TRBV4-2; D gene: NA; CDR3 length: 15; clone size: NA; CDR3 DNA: TGTGCCAGCAGCCAAATCAGTACGGTGGCCCCTGAAGCTTTCTTT; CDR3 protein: CASSQISTVAPEAFF
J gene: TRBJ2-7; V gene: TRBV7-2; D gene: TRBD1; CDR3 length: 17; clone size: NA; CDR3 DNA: TGTGCCAGCAGCTTAGCCGGGACAGACCTTGGGGCCTACGAGCAGTACTTC; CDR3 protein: CASSLAGTDLGAYEQYF
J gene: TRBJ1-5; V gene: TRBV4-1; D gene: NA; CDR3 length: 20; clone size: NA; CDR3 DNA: TGCGCCAGCAGCCAAGATAACCCCCCAGGGGCAGAATATTCGAATCAGCCCCAGCATTTT; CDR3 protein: CASSQDNPPGAEYSNQPQHF
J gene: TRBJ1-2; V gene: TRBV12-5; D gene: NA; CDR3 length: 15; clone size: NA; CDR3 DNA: TGTGCTAGTGGTTTTTTACTCGAGGTCTGGTGTGGCTACACCTTC; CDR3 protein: CASGFLLEVWCGYTF
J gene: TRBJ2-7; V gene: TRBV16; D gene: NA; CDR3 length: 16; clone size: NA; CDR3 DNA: TGTGCCAGCAGCCAATCGGCTTCAGGTTATCCCTACGAGCAGTACTTC; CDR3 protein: CASSQSASGYPYEQYF
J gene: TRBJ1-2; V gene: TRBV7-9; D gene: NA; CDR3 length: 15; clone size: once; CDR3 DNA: TGTGCCAGCAGCTTAGGAGGCCTAGGTAACTATGGCTACACCTTC; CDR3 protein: CASSLGGLGNYGYTF
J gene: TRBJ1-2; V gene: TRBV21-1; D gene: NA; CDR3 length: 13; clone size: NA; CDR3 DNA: TGTGCCAGCAGCGAGGGGGCAGGCTATGGCTACACCTTC; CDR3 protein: CASSEGAGYGYTF
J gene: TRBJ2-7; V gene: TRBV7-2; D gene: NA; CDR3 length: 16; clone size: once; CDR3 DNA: TGTGCCAGCAGCTTTCCGGGACAAACGGGACCCTACGAGCAGTACTTC; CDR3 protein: CASSFPGQTGPYEQYF
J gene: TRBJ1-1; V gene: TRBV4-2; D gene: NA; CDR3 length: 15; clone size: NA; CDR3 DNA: TGTGCCAGACAAGGGAGCATGCGCATGAACACTGAAGCTTTCTTT; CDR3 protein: CARQGSMRMNTEAFF
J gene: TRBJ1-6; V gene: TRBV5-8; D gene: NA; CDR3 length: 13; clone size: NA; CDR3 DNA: TGTGCCAGCAGCCCCCACCCAAATTCACCCCTCCACTTT; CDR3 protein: CASSPHPNSPLHF
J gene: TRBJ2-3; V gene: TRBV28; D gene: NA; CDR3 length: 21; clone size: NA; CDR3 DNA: TGTGCCAGCAGTTTCCCACTCTTAAAGACGTTCCCAGTCGGACCCGCAGATACGCAGTATTTT; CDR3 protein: CASSFPLLKTFPVGPADTQYF
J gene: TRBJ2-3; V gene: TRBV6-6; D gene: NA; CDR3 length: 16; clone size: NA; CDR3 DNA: TGTGCCAGCACCACCCCAAGCCGGGGGTCCACAGATACGCAGTATTTT; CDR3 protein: CASTTPSRGSTDTQYF
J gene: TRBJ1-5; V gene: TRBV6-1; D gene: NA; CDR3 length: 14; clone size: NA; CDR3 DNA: TGTGCCAGCAGTGGACAGTTCGGGAGTCAGCCCCAGCATTTT; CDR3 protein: CASSGQFGSQPQHF
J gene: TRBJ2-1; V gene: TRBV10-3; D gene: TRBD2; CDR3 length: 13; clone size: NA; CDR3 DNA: TGTGCCATCAGTTCAGCGGGGGACAATGAGCAGTTCTTC; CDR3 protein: CAISSAGDNEQFF
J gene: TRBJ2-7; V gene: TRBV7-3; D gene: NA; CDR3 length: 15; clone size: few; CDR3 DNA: TGTGCCAGCAGCTTCTTCGGTGGCCCGTTTAGCGAGCAGTACTTC; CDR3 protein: CASSFFGGPFSEQYF
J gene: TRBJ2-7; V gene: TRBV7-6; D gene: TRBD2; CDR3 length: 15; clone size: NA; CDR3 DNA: TGTGCCAGCAGCCCCCCCAAGGGACTAGCGGGAGCGAAGGACTTC; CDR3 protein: CASSPPKGLAGAKDF
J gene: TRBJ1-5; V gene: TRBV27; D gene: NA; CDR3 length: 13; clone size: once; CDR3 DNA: TGTGCCAGCGGATCCCCGGGCAATCAGCCCCAGCATTTT; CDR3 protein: CASGSPGNQPQHF
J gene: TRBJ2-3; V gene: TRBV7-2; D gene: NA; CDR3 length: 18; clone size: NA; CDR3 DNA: TGTGCCAGCAGCTTAGGTAACGGAACAGGGTCGGGGACAGATACGCAGTATTTT; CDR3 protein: CASSLGNGTGSGTDTQYF
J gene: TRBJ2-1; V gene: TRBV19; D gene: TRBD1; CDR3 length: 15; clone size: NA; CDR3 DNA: TGTGCCAGTAGTAGGGACAGGGGGCGAGCCAATGAGCAGTTCTTC; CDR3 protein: CASSRDRGRANEQFF
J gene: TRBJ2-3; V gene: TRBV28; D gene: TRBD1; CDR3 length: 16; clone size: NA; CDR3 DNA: TGTGCCAGCAGTTCCCACAGGGGATGGAGCACAGATACGCAGTATTTT; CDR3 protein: CASSSHRGWSTDTQYF
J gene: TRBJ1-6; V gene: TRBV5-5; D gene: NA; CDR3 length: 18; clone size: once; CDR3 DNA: TGTGCCAGCAGCCCGTCACAGATCCTTGGGGGTTATAATTCACCCCTCCACTTT; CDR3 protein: CASSPSQILGGYNSPLHF
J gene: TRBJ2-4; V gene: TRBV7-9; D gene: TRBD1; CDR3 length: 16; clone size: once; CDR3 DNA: TGTGCCAGCAGCCCCCGGGCAGGGGGCGTCAAAAACATTCAGTACTTC; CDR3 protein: CASSPRAGGVKNIQYF
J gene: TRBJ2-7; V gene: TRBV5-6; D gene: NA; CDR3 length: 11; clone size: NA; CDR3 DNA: TGTGCCAGCAGCTTGAGACGAGAGCAGTACTTC; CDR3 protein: CASSLRREQYF
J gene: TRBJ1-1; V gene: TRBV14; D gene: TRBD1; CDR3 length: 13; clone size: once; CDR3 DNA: TGTGCCAGCAGCCGACAGGGTGTCACTGAAGCTTTCTTT; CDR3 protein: CASSRQGVTEAFF
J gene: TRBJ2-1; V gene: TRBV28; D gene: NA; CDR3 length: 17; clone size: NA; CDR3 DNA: TGTGCCAGCAGTTTATGCACAGCGCAGCTTTCCTACAATGAGCAGTTCTTC; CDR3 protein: CASSLCTAQLSYNEQFF
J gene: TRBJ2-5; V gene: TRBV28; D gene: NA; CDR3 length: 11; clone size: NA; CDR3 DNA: TGTGCCAGCAGCTTAGAAGAGACCCAGTACTTC; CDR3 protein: CASSLEETQYF
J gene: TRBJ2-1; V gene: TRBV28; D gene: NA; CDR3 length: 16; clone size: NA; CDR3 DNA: TGTGCCAGCAGTCCCACCGGGGGGCGACCTCACAATGAGCAGTTCTTC; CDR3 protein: CASSPTGGRPHNEQFF
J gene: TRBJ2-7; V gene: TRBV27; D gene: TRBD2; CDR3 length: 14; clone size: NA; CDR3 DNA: TGTGCCAGCAGACTAGCGGGACTATCCTACGAGCAGTACTTC; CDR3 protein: CASRLAGLSYEQYF
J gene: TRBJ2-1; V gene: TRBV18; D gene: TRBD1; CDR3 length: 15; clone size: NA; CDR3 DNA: TGTGCCAGCTCACCTCGGACAGGGGTCCACAATGAGCAGTTCTTC; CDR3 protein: CASSPRTGVHNEQFF
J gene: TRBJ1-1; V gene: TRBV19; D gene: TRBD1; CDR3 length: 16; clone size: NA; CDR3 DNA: TGTGCCAGTAGCCCCAAGGGGGCTGGAGGGGGCACTGAAGCTTTCTTT; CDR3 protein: CASSPKGAGGGTEAFF
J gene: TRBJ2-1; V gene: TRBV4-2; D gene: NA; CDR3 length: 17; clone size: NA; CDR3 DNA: TGTGCCAGCAGCCTATTCGTGGGCAATTGGGAGTGCAATGAGCAGTTCTTC; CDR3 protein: CASSLFVGNWECNEQFF
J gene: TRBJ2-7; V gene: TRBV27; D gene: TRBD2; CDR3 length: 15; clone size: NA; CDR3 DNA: TGTGCCAGCAGTCTGGTAGCGGGTGGTGCCTACGAGCAGTACTTC; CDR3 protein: CASSLVAGGAYEQYF
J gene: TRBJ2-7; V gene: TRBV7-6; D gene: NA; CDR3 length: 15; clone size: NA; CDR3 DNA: TGTGCCAGCAGTAAACACGACGAGGGGTGGTACGAGCAGTACTTC; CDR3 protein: CASSKHDEGWYEQYF
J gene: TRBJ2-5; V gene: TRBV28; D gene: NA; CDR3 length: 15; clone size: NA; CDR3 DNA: TGTGCCAGCAGTTTAAGGTCCGCGCTTCAAGAGACCCAGTACTTC; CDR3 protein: CASSLRSALQETQYF
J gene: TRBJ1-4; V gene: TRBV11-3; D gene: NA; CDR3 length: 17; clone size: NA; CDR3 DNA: TGTGCCAGCAGCTTAGTAATGATCTCGGGGAGGCAAGAAAAACTGTTTTTT; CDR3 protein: CASSLVMISGRQEKLFF
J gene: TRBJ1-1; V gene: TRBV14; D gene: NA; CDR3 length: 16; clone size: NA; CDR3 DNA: TGTGCCAGCAGCCAAGAAGGGAGGACAGTGAACACTGAAGCTTTCTTT; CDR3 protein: CASSQEGRTVNTEAFF
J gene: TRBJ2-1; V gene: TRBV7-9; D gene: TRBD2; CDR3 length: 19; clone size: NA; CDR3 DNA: TGTGCCAGCAGGACAACCGGGACTAGCGGAACCAGCTCCTACAATGAGCAGTTCTTC; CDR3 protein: CASRTTGTSGTSSYNEQFF
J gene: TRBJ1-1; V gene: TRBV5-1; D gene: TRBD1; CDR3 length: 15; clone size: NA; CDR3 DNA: TGCGCCAGCAGCGGGAAGGACAGGCTCAGCACTGAAGCTTTCTTT; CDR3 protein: CASSGKDRLSTEAFF
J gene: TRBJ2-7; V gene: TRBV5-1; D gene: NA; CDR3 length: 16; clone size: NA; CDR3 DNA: TGCGCCAGCAGCTTTGTCCCAAGCCTCCCCGCCTGCGAGCAGTACTTC; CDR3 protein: CASSFVPSLPACEQYF
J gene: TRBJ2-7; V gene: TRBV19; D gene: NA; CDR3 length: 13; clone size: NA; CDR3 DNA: TGTGCCAGTAGTTCGTACGACTCCTACGAGCAGTACTTC; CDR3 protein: CASSSYDSYEQYF
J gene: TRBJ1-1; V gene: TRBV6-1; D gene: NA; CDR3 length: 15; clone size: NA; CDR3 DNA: TGTGCCAGCAGTGAAAGTGGGGGGGCGGACACTGAAGCTTTCTTT; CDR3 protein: CASSESGGADTEAFF
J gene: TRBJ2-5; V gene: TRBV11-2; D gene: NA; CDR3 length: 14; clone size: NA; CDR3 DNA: TGTGCCAGCAGCTTAGAAGGACATTTAGAGACCCAGTACTTC; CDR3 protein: CASSLEGHLETQYF
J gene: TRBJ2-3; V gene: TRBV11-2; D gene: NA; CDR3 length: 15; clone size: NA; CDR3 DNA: TGTGCCAGCAGCCCGCTTGTCAGGGGCACAGATACGCAGTATTTT; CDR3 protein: CASSPLVRGTDTQYF
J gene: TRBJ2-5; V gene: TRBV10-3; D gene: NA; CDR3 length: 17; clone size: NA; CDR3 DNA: TGTGCCATCAGTGAGTCTCCTCCTATGTCGGGTCAAGAGACCCAGTACTTC; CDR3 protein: CAISESPPMSGQETQYF
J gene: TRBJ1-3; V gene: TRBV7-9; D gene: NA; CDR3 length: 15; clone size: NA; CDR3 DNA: TGTGCCAGCAGCAAAGGACTGAGTTCTGGAAACACCATATATTTT; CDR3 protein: CASSKGLSSGNTIYF